Listed below are T cell receptor beta chains from one sample, sequenced in a study of control samples from healthy donors and cancer patients. Sequenced by immunoSEQ multiplex PCR; TCRdb stores in-frame clones only, minus some. The data show approximately 94,000 clones, about 88% seen once. Sequencing was performed on PBMCs. These receptor sequences come from a man between 70 and 80 years old with lung cancer. Each CDR3 is given with its conserved first and last residue. D genes are given only for firm matches. Clone size appears in some rows only: once, few, many, or a class for an expanded clone.

clone_size	v_call	j_call	cdr3_length	d_call	cdr3_nt	cdr3_aa
.	TRBV28	TRBJ2-7	13	.	TGTGCCAGCAGTTTAGACAGCTCCTACGAGCAGTACTTC	CASSLDSSYEQYF
.	TRBV29-1	TRBJ2-3	13	TRBD1	TGCAGCGTAAGACAGGGGAGCACAGATACGCAGTATTTT	CSVRQGSTDTQYF
few	TRBV15	TRBJ2-2	15	.	TGTGCCACCAGCAGAGGGGGGTATGACACCGGGGAGCTGTTTTTT	CATSRGGYDTGELFF
.	TRBV19	TRBJ2-1	15	.	TGTGCCAGTACCCCCCCGGGATCGATTTACAATGAGCAGTTCTTC	CASTPPGSIYNEQFF
.	TRBV20-1	TRBJ1-2	12	.	TGCAGTGCTAGTGATGGACCCGGAGGCTACACCTTC	CSASDGPGGYTF
.	TRBV2	TRBJ2-3	16	TRBD2	TGTGCCAGCAAGGGGGGACTAGCGGCTTTAATCGATACGCAGTATTTT	CASKGGLAALIDTQYF
.	TRBV6-1	TRBJ2-1	14	.	TGTGCCAGCAGTGAGGCAGGGATCCGAAATGAGCAGTTCTTC	CASSEAGIRNEQFF
.	TRBV11-2	TRBJ2-2	18	.	TGTGCCAGCAGTGCTCAGATGGGGGCAGGGTCTAGTGCCGGGGAGCTGTTTTTT	CASSAQMGAGSSAGELFF
.	TRBV3-1/TRBV3-2	TRBJ2-5	15	.	TGTGCCAGCAGTATGGAAGCTGCCGCGAAGGAGACCCAGTACTTC	CASSMEAAAKETQYF
.	TRBV6-5	TRBJ2-7	13	.	TGTGCCAGCAGTCCTTGGTCCCCCCACGAGCAGTACTTC	CASSPWSPHEQYF
.	TRBV12-3/TRBV12-4	TRBJ1-1	13	.	TGTGCCAGCAGTGTACTAGGGACTCCGAAAGCTTTCTTT	CASSVLGTPKAFF
.	TRBV7-9	TRBJ1-4	16	.	TGTGCCAGCAGCCTAGGTGACACCACAACTAATGAAAAACTGTTTTTT	CASSLGDTTTNEKLFF
once	TRBV7-2	TRBJ2-5	11	.	TGTGCCAGCAGCTTATCAGAGACCCAGTACTTC	CASSLSETQYF
.	TRBV10-3	TRBJ1-5	16	.	TGTGCCATCAGTGAGTCGGATTTGTATAGCAATCAGCCCCAGCATTTT	CAISESDLYSNQPQHF
many	TRBV9	TRBJ1-5	14	.	TGTGCCAGACCCTCCAAGGGCCGCAATCAGCCCCAGCATTTT	CARPSKGRNQPQHF
.	TRBV30	TRBJ1-3	13	.	TGTGCCTGGCAGAGTTCCTCTGGAAACACCATATATTTT	CAWQSSSGNTIYF
.	TRBV18	TRBJ2-7	15	TRBD2	TGTGCCAGCTCACCAATCGGCGGGGGGGAGTACGAGCAGTACTTC	CASSPIGGGEYEQYF
.	TRBV10-3	TRBJ2-7	15	TRBD2	TGTGCCATCACCGAAGCGGGGGGGCCCTCCTACGAGCAGTACTTC	CAITEAGGPSYEQYF
.	TRBV7-6	TRBJ2-1	14	.	TGTGCCAGCAGCTCGGGGCCGGCCTACAATGAGCAGTTCTTC	CASSSGPAYNEQFF
.	TRBV19	TRBJ1-5	14	.	TGTGCCAGTAGTATGAGAGATAGCAATCAGCCCCAGCATTTT	CASSMRDSNQPQHF
.	TRBV11-2	TRBJ2-7	15	TRBD1	TGTGCCAGCAGCTTAATCCGGGACAGGGGGGTCGAGCAGTACTTC	CASSLIRDRGVEQYF
.	TRBV28	TRBJ1-5	14	.	TGTGCCAGCAGTTTTCTACATAGCAATCAGCCCCAGCATTTT	CASSFLHSNQPQHF
.	TRBV27	TRBJ2-3	17	.	TGTGCCAGCACCGCCGACAGCCACGGTGCTAGCACAGATACGCAGTATTTT	CASTADSHGASTDTQYF
.	TRBV15	TRBJ1-2	16	TRBD1	TGTGCCACCAGCAGAGATACCGGGACAGGGTTGGGAGGCTACACCTTC	CATSRDTGTGLGGYTF
few	TRBV19	TRBJ1-2	17	.	TGTGCCAGTAGTACCTTGGCGGCAGGGCAATCTTATTCTGGCTACACCTTC	CASSTLAAGQSYSGYTF
.	TRBV19	TRBJ2-1	16	.	TGTGCCAGTAGCGCACTCGGGGGCTCTGTCTACAATGAGCAGTTCTTC	CASSALGGSVYNEQFF
.	TRBV5-1	TRBJ2-2	13	.	TGCGCCAGCAGCTTGGGGGACACCGGGGAGCTGTTTTTT	CASSLGDTGELFF
many	TRBV4-3	TRBJ1-3	15	TRBD1	TGCGCCAGCAGCCAGGGGACAGGCTCTGGAAACACCATATATTTT	CASSQGTGSGNTIYF
few	TRBV6-5	TRBJ1-2	13	TRBD1	TGTGCCAGCGATATTGACAGGGGCTATGGCTACACCTTC	CASDIDRGYGYTF
.	TRBV6-5	TRBJ1-5	14	TRBD1	TGTGCCAGTTGGGAGACAGGGGGCAGTCAGCCCCAGCATTTT	CASWETGGSQPQHF
.	TRBV27	TRBJ2-7	13	.	TGTGCCAGCAGTTTAACGGGGGTTTACGAGCAGTACTTC	CASSLTGVYEQYF
.	TRBV7-8	TRBJ2-3	15	.	TGTGCCAGCAGCCCCGGGAGAGGTAGCACAGATACGCAGTATTTT	CASSPGRGSTDTQYF
.	TRBV5-1	TRBJ1-2	17	TRBD1	TGCGCCAGCAGCTTGGTTACGGCAGGACAGGGGATAAGAGGCTACACCTTC	CASSLVTAGQGIRGYTF
once	TRBV5-6	TRBJ2-6	15	.	TGTGCCAGCAGCGGTCTCTCCTCTGGGGCCAACGTCCTGACTTTC	CASSGLSSGANVLTF
.	TRBV10-3	TRBJ2-3	16	TRBD1	TGTGCCATCAGTGGGACCGGGACAGGGGGTCTAGATACGCAGTATTTT	CAISGTGTGGLDTQYF
.	TRBV7-2	TRBJ2-4	19	.	TGTGCCAGCAGCTTAGGCCCGTATACAGGGAGAAGAGCCAAAAACATTCAGTACTTC	CASSLGPYTGRRAKNIQYF
.	TRBV9	TRBJ1-1	16	.	TGTGCCAGCAGCGTAGTACCCCTAGGGGGTACCACTGAAGCTTTCTTT	CASSVVPLGGTTEAFF
.	TRBV9	TRBJ2-1	17	TRBD2	TGTGCCAGCAGCGTAGATTTGGGACTAGCGGGGAAGGATGAGCAGTTCTTC	CASSVDLGLAGKDEQFF
.	TRBV27	TRBJ2-7	15	TRBD1	TGTGCCAGCAGTTCGACCGGGACAGGGCGCTACGAGCAGTACTTC	CASSSTGTGRYEQYF
once	TRBV14	TRBJ1-6	16	.	TGTGCCAGCAGCCAAGATTGGGGACGGTATAATTCACCCCTCCACTTT	CASSQDWGRYNSPLHF
.	TRBV7-7	TRBJ2-3	15	.	TGTGCTAGCAGCTTAGGGGGAGCTCAGACAGATACGCAGTATTTT	CASSLGGAQTDTQYF
.	TRBV7-9	TRBJ2-1	15	.	TGTGCCAGCAGCTTCACAGAGAGCTCCTACAATGAGCAGTTCTTC	CASSFTESSYNEQFF
.	TRBV19	TRBJ1-5	16	.	TGTGCCAGTAGTATTCCGGGCAGGGCTACGATTCAGCCCCAGCATTTT	CASSIPGRATIQPQHF
.	TRBV5-6	TRBJ2-1	17	TRBD2	TGTGCCAGCAGCTTGGTGCTAGCGGGGGGGCCCTACAATGAGCAGTTCTTC	CASSLVLAGGPYNEQFF
.	TRBV29-1	TRBJ2-2	16	.	TGCAGCGTTCTCCTCCCCCACAGGGGAGGCACCGGGGAGCTGTTTTTT	CSVLLPHRGGTGELFF
once	TRBV19	TRBJ1-6	17	TRBD1	TGTGCCACGAACCCGGGACAGCATATCACGGGGAATTCACCCCTCCACTTT	CATNPGQHITGNSPLHF
.	TRBV3-1/TRBV3-2	TRBJ2-2	16	TRBD1	TGTGCCAGCAGCCAAGGGGTGGGGGACAGAACCGGGGAGCTGTTTTTT	CASSQGVGDRTGELFF
.	TRBV30	TRBJ1-2	13	.	TGTGCCTGGAGGAACAGGCCGGGCGGGGGCTACACCTTC	CAWRNRPGGGYTF
.	TRBV7-9	TRBJ2-6	16	.	TGTGCCAGCAGCTTAGACAGGGGAGGAGGGGCCAACGTCCTGACTTTC	CASSLDRGGGANVLTF
.	TRBV3-1/TRBV3-2	TRBJ2-7	13	.	TGTGCCAGCAGCCAAAGCCCTCTCTACGAGCAGTACTTC	CASSQSPLYEQYF